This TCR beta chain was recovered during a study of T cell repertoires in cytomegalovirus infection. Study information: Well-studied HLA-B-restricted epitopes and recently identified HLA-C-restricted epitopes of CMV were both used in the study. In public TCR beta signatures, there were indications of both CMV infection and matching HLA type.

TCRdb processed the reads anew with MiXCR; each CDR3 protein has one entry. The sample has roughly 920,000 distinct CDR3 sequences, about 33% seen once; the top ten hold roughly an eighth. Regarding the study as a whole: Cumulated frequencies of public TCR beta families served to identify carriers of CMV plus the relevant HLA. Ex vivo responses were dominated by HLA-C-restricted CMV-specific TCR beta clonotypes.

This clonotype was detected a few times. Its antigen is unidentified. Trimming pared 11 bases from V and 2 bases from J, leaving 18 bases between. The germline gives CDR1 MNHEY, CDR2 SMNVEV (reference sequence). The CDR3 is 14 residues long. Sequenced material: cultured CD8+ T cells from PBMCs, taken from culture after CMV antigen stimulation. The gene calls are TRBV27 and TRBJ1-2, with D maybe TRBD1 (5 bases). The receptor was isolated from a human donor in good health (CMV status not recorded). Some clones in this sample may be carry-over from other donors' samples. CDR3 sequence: CAAGRDPPNYGYTF. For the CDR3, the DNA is TGTGCCGCCGGAAGGGACCCTCCGAACTATGGCTACACCTTC.